This T cell receptor beta chain originates from a study of regulatory T cells in long-lasting Graves disease. Findings and caveats of the study: Peripheral blood, not thyroid tissue, was the sole material studied. Sample size, which was small, may have reduced accuracy. Newly diagnosed patients shared about a thousand public clonotypes; persistent patients shared some 2,600.

Worth noting for this clonotype: The antigen remains unidentified. Relative to the germline gene, one junction end is altered; a read error may explain this.

Specified time point: newly diagnosed GD, antithyroid drugs for less than 3 months. The TCR library was prepared using RNA isolated from PBMCs. Both iRepertoire HTBI primers and Arm-PCR of CDR3 regions were used to build the TCR beta libraries. MiXCR, run by TCRdb on the multiplex PCR reads, gives a single entry per CDR3 protein. The repertoire has 500,000 or so distinct CDR3 sequences, approximately 14% of them found once; the top ten carry approximately 15%. CDR1 is ENHRY and CDR2 is SYGVKD in the germline V gene. There are 15 residues in the CDR3. The sample also formed part of further work on T cells in Graves' hyperthyroidism and ophthalmopathy. That source reports: Most thyroid clonotypes expanded above 0.001 appeared in blood too.

This material consisted of peripheral blood mononuclear cells (PBMCs), taken at new diagnosis, from a patient treated with antithyroid drugs. The genes are TRBV10-3 and TRBJ2-7, with 7 bases fitting TRBD2. This receptor was identified in a woman aged 45-60 years with Graves disease. CDR3 protein: CAVSDGGRLIYGQYF. DNA of the CDR3: TGTGCCGTCAGTGACGGGGGGAGGTTGATATACGGGCAGTACTTC.